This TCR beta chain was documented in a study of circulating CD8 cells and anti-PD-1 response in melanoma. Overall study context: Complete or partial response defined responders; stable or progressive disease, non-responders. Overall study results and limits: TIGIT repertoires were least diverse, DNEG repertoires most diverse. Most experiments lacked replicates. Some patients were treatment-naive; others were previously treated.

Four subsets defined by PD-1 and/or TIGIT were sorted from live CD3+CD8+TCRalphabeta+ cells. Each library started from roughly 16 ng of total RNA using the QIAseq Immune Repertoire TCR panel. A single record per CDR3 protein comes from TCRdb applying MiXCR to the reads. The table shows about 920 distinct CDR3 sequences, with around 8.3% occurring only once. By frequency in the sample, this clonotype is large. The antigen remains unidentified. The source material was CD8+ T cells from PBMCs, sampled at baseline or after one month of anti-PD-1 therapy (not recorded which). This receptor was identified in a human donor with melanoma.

The CDR3 is CATQWGWNTEAFF. CDR3 nucleotide sequence: TGTGCCACCCAATGGGGGTGGAACACTGAAGCTTTCTTT. The chain carries TRBV19 and TRBJ1-1, with D possibly matching TRBD1 (5 bases). The CDR3 totals 13 residues. Trimming removed 10 bases from V and 1 base from J, with 13 bases in between. Germline V CDR1 and CDR2: LNHDA, SQIVND (reference sequence).